This T cell receptor beta chain derives from a study of beta chain features in type 1 diabetes. Expressed TCRB transcripts got sequenced, as all isolated RNA was reverse transcribed. Data came from immunoSEQ multiplex PCR; TCRdb stores just in-frame clones and leaves some out. The sample has around 250,000 clones, about 20% seen once. To note about this clone: Its antigen is undetermined.

Whole-study results and caveats: Patients and controls would share equally any PCR tilt toward shorter templates. Patients with Type 1 diabetes showed moderately but significantly shorter TCRB CDR3s in all four CD4+ subsets. A potential influence of HLA type upon TCRB rearrangement remained unresolved herein.

The CDR3 runs to 12 residues. The V gene's germline CDR1 is LNHDA and CDR2 SQIVND (reference sequence). V lost 5 bases to trimming and J lost 3 bases, with 7 bases between them. Material: naive CD4+ T cells from blood. The sequence was collected from a woman aged 40 to 50 with type 1 diabetes. V gene TRBV19 combines with J gene TRBJ1-1; D unresolved. The CDR3 region is CASSLRDTEAFF. CDR3 in DNA: TGTGCCAGTAGTCTACGAGACACTGAAGCTTTCTTT.